The present TCR beta chain was sequenced within a study of pediatric ulcerative colitis. Repertoires were generated with immunoSEQ multiplex PCR, while TCRdb's copy carries only in-frame clones and drops some. Among about 60,000 clones, 85% to 90% were seen once, and the ten largest hold around 1.5%. The germline V gene encodes CDR1 LNHNV and CDR2 YYDKDF (reference sequence). The CDR3 consists of 18 residues. Trimming took off 0 bases at V and 4 bases at J, with 21 bases between the two ends. This receptor was taken from a boy between 5 and 17 years old who was a control in a study of pediatric ulcerative colitis. The J gene is TRBJ1-2, the V gene TRBV15; no reliable D call. Sequencing was carried out using blood. CDR3 sequence reads: CATSRDLAIGVTSYGYTF. The CDR3 coding sequence is TGTGCCACCAGCAGAGATCTGGCAATCGGAGTTACTAGCTATGGCTACACCTTC.